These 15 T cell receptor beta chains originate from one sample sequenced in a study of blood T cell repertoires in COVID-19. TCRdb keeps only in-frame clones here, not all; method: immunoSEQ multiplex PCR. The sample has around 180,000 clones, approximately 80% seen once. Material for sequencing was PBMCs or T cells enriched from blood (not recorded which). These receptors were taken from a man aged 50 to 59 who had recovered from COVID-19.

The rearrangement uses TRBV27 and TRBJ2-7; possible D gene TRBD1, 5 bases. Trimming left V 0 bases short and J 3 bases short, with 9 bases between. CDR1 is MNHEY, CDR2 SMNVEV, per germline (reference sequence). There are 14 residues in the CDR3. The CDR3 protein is CASSLSGRVYEQYF. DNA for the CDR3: TGTGCCAGCAGTTTATCGGGCAGGGTCTACGAGCAGTACTTC.

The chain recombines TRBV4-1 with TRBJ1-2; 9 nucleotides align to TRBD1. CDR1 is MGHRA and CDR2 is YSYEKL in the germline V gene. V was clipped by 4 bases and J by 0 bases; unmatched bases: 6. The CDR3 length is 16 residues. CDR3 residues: CASSLRQGVANYGYTF. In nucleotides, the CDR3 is TGCGCCAGCAGCCTGCGACAGGGGGTAGCTAACTATGGCTACACCTTC.

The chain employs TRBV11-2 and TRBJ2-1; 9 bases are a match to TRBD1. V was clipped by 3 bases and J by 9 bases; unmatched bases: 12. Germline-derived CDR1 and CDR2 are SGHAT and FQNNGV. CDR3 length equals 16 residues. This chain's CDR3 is CASSFLRDRASREQFF. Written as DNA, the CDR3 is TGTGCCAGCAGCTTCCTCCGGGACAGGGCTTCGCGTGAGCAGTTCTTC.

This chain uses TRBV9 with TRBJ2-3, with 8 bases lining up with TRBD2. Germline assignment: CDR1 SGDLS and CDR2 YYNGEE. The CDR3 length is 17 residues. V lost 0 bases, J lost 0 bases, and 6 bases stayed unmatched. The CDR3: CASSVAPSGWSTDTQYF. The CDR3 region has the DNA TGTGCCAGCAGCGTAGCACCTAGCGGGTGGAGCACAGATACGCAGTATTTT.

CDR3 nucleotide sequence: TGTGCCAGCAGCGTAGACTGGAGAGAGACCCAGTACTTC. This sequence encodes CASSVDWRETQYF. The rearrangement joins TRBV9 to TRBJ2-5; the D is unclear. This CDR3 contains 13 residues. Trimming took off 0 bases at V and 4 bases at J, with 7 bases between the two ends. Germline loops: CDR1 SGDLS, CDR2 YYNGEE.

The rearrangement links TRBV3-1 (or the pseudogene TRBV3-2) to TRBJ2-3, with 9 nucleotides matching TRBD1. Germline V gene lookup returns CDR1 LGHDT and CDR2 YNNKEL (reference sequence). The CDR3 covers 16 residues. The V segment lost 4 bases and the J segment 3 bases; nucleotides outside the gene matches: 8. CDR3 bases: TGTGCCAGCAGCCGCTTAGGGACAGGGATAACAGATACGCAGTATTTT. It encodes CASSRLGTGITDTQYF.

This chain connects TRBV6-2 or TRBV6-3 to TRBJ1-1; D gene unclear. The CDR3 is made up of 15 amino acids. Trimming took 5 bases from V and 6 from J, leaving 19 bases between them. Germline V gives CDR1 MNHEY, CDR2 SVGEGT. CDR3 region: CASSRPGSLGAEAFF. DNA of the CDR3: TGTGCCAGCAGTCGCCCGGGGAGCTTGGGAGCTGAAGCTTTCTTT.

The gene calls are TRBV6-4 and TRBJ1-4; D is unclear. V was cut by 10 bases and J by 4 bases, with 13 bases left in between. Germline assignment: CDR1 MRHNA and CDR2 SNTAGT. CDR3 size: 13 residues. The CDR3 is CAKYKEVNEKLFF. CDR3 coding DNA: TGTGCCAAGTATAAGGAGGTTAATGAAAAACTGTTTTTT.

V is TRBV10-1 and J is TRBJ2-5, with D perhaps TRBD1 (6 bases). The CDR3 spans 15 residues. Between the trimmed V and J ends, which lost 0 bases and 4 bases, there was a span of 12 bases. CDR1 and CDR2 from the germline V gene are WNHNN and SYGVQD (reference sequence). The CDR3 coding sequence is TGCGCCAGCAGTGAGTCTTCTACGACAGGAGAGACCCAGTACTTC. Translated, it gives CASSESSTTGETQYF.

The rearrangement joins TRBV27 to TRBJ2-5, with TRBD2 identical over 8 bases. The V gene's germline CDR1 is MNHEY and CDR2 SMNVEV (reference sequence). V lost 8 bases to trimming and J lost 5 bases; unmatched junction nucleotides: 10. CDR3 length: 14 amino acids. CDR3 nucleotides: TGTGCCAGCGGTGGCGGGGGGTTCGGGGAGACCCAGTACTTC. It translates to CASGGGGFGETQYF.

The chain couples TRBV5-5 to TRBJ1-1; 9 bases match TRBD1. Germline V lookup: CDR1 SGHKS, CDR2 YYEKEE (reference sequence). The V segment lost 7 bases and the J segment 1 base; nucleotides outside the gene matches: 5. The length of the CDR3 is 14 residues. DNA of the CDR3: TGTGCCAGCGGACAGGGGAATTGGAACACTGAAGCTTTCTTT. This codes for CASGQGNWNTEAFF.

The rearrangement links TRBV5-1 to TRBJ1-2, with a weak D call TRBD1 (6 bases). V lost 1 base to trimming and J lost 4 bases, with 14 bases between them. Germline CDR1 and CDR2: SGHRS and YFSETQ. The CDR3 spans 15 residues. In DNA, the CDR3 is TGCGCCAGCAGCTTGCAGGCAGGGGACGCCTATGGCTACACCTTC. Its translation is CASSLQAGDAYGYTF. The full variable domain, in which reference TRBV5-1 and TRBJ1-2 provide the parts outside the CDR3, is KAGVTQTPRYLIKTRGQQVTLSCSPISGHRSVSWYQQTPGQGLQFLFEYFSETQRNKGNFPGRFSGRQFSNSRSEMNVSTLELGDSALYLCASSLQAGDAYGYTFGSGTRLTVV.

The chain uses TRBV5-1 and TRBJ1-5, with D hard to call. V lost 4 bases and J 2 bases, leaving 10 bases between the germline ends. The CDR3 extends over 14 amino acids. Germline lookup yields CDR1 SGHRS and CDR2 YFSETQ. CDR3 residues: CASSLGDGNQPQHF. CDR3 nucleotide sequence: TGCGCCAGCAGCCTTGGAGACGGCAATCAGCCCCAGCATTTT. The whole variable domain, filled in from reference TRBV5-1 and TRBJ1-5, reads KAGVTQTPRYLIKTRGQQVTLSCSPISGHRSVSWYQQTPGQGLQFLFEYFSETQRNKGNFPGRFSGRQFSNSRSEMNVSTLELGDSALYLCASSLGDGNQPQHFGDGTRLSIL.

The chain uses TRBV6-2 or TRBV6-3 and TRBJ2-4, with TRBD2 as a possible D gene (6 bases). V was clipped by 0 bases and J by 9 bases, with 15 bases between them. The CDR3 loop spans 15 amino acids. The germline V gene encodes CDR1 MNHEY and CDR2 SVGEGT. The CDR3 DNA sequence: TGTGCCAGCAGTTACTCGGGGGGACCTTCGCCCATTCAGTACTTC. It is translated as CASSYSGGPSPIQYF.

The CDR3: CASSPRQGVGEQFF. The CDR3 DNA is TGTGCCAGCTCACCTAGGCAGGGTGTAGGTGAGCAGTTCTTC. The chain employs TRBV18 and TRBJ2-1; D is perhaps TRBD1 (5 bases). V lost 3 bases and J lost 9, with 15 bases in between. Germline assignment: CDR1 KGHSH and CDR2 LQKENI. This CDR3 spans 14 amino acids.